Presented here are 32 T cell receptor beta chains from one specimen sequenced in a study of OX40 agonist ivuxolimab in advanced cancers. The repertoire was sequenced with immunoSEQ multiplex PCR; TCRdb's copy has only in-frame clones and lacks some. The profile covers 65,000 to 75,000 clones, with approximately 90% appearing a single time and 0.44% taken by the ten largest. The sequences come from CD4+ or CD8+ T cells sorted from blood, collected in a trial of the OX40 agonist ivuxolimab. These receptors were taken from an adult with an advanced solid tumor such as melanoma, head and neck, liver or kidney cancer.

The gene calls are TRBV11-3 and TRBJ2-7, with 14 bases that match TRBD2. Germline V gene lookup returns CDR1 SGHNT and CDR2 YENEEA. V lost 3 bases, J lost 7 bases, and 8 bases stayed unmatched. The CDR3 runs 16 residues. The CDR3 nucleotides are TGTGCCAGCAGCTTGCGGTCGGGACTAGCGGGGGAAGAGCAGTACTTC. Its translation: CASSLRSGLAGEEQYF.

The rearrangement joins TRBV27 to TRBJ2-1; TRBD2 aligns across 10 bases. Unmatched junction bases numbered 21, after V lost 5 bases and J lost 5 bases. The CDR3 spans 20 residues. Germline assignment: CDR1 MNHEY and CDR2 SMNVEV (reference sequence). The chain's CDR3 is CASSPWRLRASGSRNNEQFF. The CDR3 DNA follows: TGTGCCAGCAGTCCTTGGAGGCTTCGGGCTAGCGGGAGTCGGAACAATGAGCAGTTCTTC.

This chain connects TRBV19 to TRBJ2-7; the D is unclear. The V gene lost 5 bases and the J gene lost 10 bases, with 30 bases spanning the gap. The germline gives CDR1 LNHDA, CDR2 SQIVND (reference sequence). The CDR3 is made up of 17 amino acids. The DNA for the CDR3 is TGTGCCAGTAGTGCCCGCACCGGAACGACCACCTCTCAGTCTCAGTACTTC. This sequence encodes CASSARTGTTTSQSQYF.

J is TRBJ1-1 and V is TRBV2; 7 nucleotides match TRBD1. The CDR3 runs 13 residues. J gave up 1 base and V 9 bases, and 5 bases lay outside the gene matches. Germline V gene sequence: CDR1 SNHLY, CDR2 FYNNEI. This CDR3 is CASGGQQNTEAFF. DNA for the CDR3: TGTGCCAGTGGGGGACAGCAGAACACTGAAGCTTTCTTT.

The chain employs TRBV7-9 and TRBJ1-1; 8 bases align to TRBD1. With 2 bases clipped from V and 5 bases from J, the junction kept 1 base outside the gene matches. The CDR3 has 13 residues. Germline loops: CDR1 SEHNR, CDR2 FQNEAQ (reference sequence). The CDR3 loop reads CASSLTGGTEAFF. CDR3 nucleotides: TGTGCCAGCAGCTTAACAGGGGGAACTGAAGCTTTCTTT. Variable domain in full (rest from reference TRBV7-9 and TRBJ1-1): DTGVSQNPRHKITKRGQNVTFRCDPISEHNRLYWYRQTLGQGPEFLTYFQNEAQLEKSRLLSDRFSAERPKGSFSTLEIQRTEQGDSAMYLCASSLTGGTEAFFGQGTRLTVV.

This chain links TRBV7-2 with TRBJ2-4; D gene unclear. Germline-derived CDR1 and CDR2 are SGHTA and FQGNSA. The ends were cut back, 0 bases at V and 1 base at J, with 10 bases in the middle. This CDR3 has 16 amino acids. In DNA, the CDR3 is TGTGCCAGCAGCTTAGCCCCGTCCTTGGCCAAAAACATTCAGTACTTC. Amino acids: CASSLAPSLAKNIQYF. Full variable domain (outside the CDR3, taken from reference TRBV7-2 and TRBJ2-4): GAGVSQSPSNKVTEKGKDVELRCDPISGHTALYWYRQSLGQGLEFLIYFQGNSAPDKSGLPSDRFSAERTGGSVSTLTIQRTQQEDSAVYLCASSLAPSLAKNIQYFGAGTRLSVL.

This clone was observed once. The chain uses TRBV28 and TRBJ1-1; 9 positions agree with TRBD1. The J segment lost 2 bases and the V segment lost 7 bases, leaving 5 bases of the junction unmatched. This CDR3 is built from 14 residues. Germline V gives CDR1 MDHEN, CDR2 SYDVKM. The CDR3 bases are TGTGCCAGCACGCACAGGGGGCGAAACACTGAAGCTTTCTTT. It is translated as CASTHRGRNTEAFF.

The J gene is TRBJ1-2, the V gene TRBV4-3, with D maybe TRBD1 (5 bases). Between the trimmed V and J ends, which lost 0 bases and 8 bases, there was a span of 13 bases. The CDR3 extends over 14 amino acids. The germline CDR1 and CDR2 sequences are LGHNA and YSLEER. The CDR3 reads CASSQDGGIRGYTF. As DNA, the CDR3 is TGCGCCAGCAGCCAAGATGGGGGGATACGGGGCTACACCTTC.

V is TRBV9 and J is TRBJ2-3; possible D gene TRBD1, 7 bases. Germline CDR1 SGDLS, CDR2 YYNGEE. Trimming cost V 3 bases and J 4 bases, with 18 bases left between them. The CDR3 sequence is 16 residues long. In nucleotides, the CDR3 is TGTGCCAGCAGCGCCCGCAGCGGAGGGGGCCCAGATACGCAGTATTTT. Translation: CASSARSGGGPDTQYF.

The V and J genes are TRBV9 and TRBJ2-1; 9 bases align to TRBD2. Germline CDR1 SGDLS, CDR2 YYNGEE. Trimming took 4 bases from V and 5 from J; bases not matched to a gene: 4. This CDR3 is built from 14 residues. The CDR3 DNA sequence: TGTGCCAGCAGCCCGGGACTAGCCAACAATGAGCAGTTCTTC. This sequence encodes CASSPGLANNEQFF.

This chain links TRBV5-4 with TRBJ2-1; D might be TRBD1 or TRBD2, each matching 5 bases. Germline V gene data show CDR1 as SGHNT and CDR2 as YYREEE (reference sequence). Between the trimmed V and J ends, which lost 0 bases and 6 bases, there was a span of 7 bases. There are 13 residues in the CDR3. The DNA for the CDR3 is TGTGCCAGCAGCTTGGTGGGACCCAATGAGCAGTTCTTC. This encodes CASSLVGPNEQFF.

The chain couples TRBV5-4 to TRBJ2-3, with TRBD2 matching over 11 bases. The J segment lost 4 bases and the V segment lost 2 bases, leaving 3 bases of the junction unmatched. The germline V gene encodes CDR1 SGHNT and CDR2 YYREEE (reference sequence). The CDR3 consists of 15 residues. In DNA, the CDR3 is TGTGCCAGCAGCTTTCTAGCGGGAGGTCCAGATACGCAGTATTTT. This sequence encodes CASSFLAGGPDTQYF.

The genes are TRBV7-8 and TRBJ2-7, with D possibly matching TRBD2 (5 bases). The V and J ends lost 5 bases and 0 bases respectively, with 14 bases between them. CDR3 length: 15 residues. In germline, CDR1 is SGHVS, CDR2 FQNEAQ. The CDR3 nucleotides read TGTGCCAGCAGCCGGACTCCGGGCAGCTCCTACGAGCAGTACTTC. It specifies CASSRTPGSSYEQYF.

The gene calls are TRBV27 and TRBJ1-2; D gene ambiguous. Trimming removed 3 bases at V and 4 bases at J, with 9 bases between. This CDR3 spans 13 amino acids. The germline V gene has CDR1 MNHEY and CDR2 SMNVEV (reference sequence). The CDR3 protein is CASSLQGSYGYTF. The CDR3 DNA sequence: TGTGCCAGCAGTTTGCAAGGTTCCTATGGCTACACCTTC.

The J gene is TRBJ2-2, the V gene TRBV7-9; unclear D gene. V shed 8 bases and J shed 7 bases, with 5 bases lying between them. The CDR3 totals 10 residues. The germline V gene encodes CDR1 SEHNR and CDR2 FQNEAQ (reference sequence). This CDR3 is CASQVGELFF. The CDR3 DNA reads as TGTGCCAGCCAGGTCGGGGAGCTGTTTTTT.

The chain carries TRBV4-3 and TRBJ2-7; no firm D call. The CDR3 consists of 16 residues. Looked up from germline, CDR1 is LGHNA and CDR2 is YSLEER. V lost 2 bases and J lost 2, with 16 bases in between. CDR3 region: CASSQSLVEPAYEQYF. The CDR3 DNA sequence: TGCGCCAGCAGCCAATCCCTGGTAGAACCCGCCTACGAGCAGTACTTC.

The chain joins TRBV30 to TRBJ2-2, with D maybe TRBD2 (6 bases). Germline V lookup: CDR1 GTSNPN, CDR2 SVGIG (reference sequence). V gave up 5 bases and J gave up 6 bases, with 16 bases separating them. The CDR3 spans 14 residues. CDR3 residues: CAWDIAGIPGELFF. The CDR3 DNA is TGTGCCTGGGACATTGCGGGAATCCCCGGGGAGCTGTTTTTT. Supplemented by reference TRBV30 and TRBJ2-2, the full variable domain reads SQTIHQWPATLVQPVGSPLSLECTVEGTSNPNLYWYRQAAGRGLQLLFYSVGIGQISSEVPQNLSASRPQDRQFILSSKKLLLSDSGFYLCAWDIAGIPGELFFGEGSRLTVL.

V gene TRBV30 combines with J gene TRBJ1-1; perhaps TRBD1 as D (6 bases). V was trimmed by 5 bases and J by 3 bases, leaving 7 bases between them. Per germline, CDR1 GTSNPN and CDR2 SVGIG (reference sequence). The CDR3 totals 11 residues. This CDR3 is CAWAGDTEAFF. The CDR3 DNA follows: TGTGCCTGGGCAGGGGACACTGAAGCTTTCTTT.

This clone appeared a single time. The rearrangement links TRBV13 to TRBJ2-7; D might be TRBD1 (6 bases). Germline values: CDR1 PRHDT, CDR2 FYEKMQ (reference sequence). V was cut by 5 bases and J by 2 bases, with 16 bases left in between. The CDR3 runs to 15 residues. This CDR3 reads CASSLRGSLAYEQYF. The CDR3 bases are TGTGCCAGCAGCCTCAGGGGATCTTTGGCCTACGAGCAGTACTTC.

About this clone: This same CDR3 is encoded by further DNA sequences in the sample. The rearrangement uses TRBV9 and TRBJ2-5, with TRBD2 matching over 14 bases. This CDR3 has 18 residues. The V gene's germline CDR1 is SGDLS and CDR2 YYNGEE. V dropped 0 bases and J dropped 2; count of bases not matched to a gene: 6. The CDR3 DNA sequence: TGTGCCAGCAGCGTAGGACTAGCGGGAGGGCCGGGGCAAGAGACCCAGTACTTC. The encoded protein is CASSVGLAGGPGQETQYF.

The chain recombines TRBV7-9 with TRBJ1-2; the D is unclear. The V and J ends lost 1 base and 6 bases respectively, with 12 bases between them. The CDR3 has 14 amino acids. The germline V gene has CDR1 SEHNR and CDR2 FQNEAQ (reference sequence). The CDR3 reads CASSLGSGVHGYTF. CDR3 coding DNA: TGTGCCAGCAGCTTAGGGTCCGGGGTCCATGGCTACACCTTC.

The rearrangement joins TRBV5-8 to TRBJ1-3, with D possibly being TRBD1 (5 bases). Trimming removed 7 bases at V and 0 bases at J, with 14 bases between. This CDR3 has 15 residues. Germline assignment: CDR1 SGHTS and CDR2 YDEGEE. CDR3 nucleotides: TGTGCCAGCGGCGCGGGACGGACCTCTGGAAACACCATATATTTT. As protein: CASGAGRTSGNTIYF.

This sequence joins TRBV7-9 and TRBJ1-2, with D perhaps matching TRBD1 (5 bases). The V end was cut by 10 bases, the J end by 8 bases, with 23 bases between. Germline CDR1 is SEHNR and CDR2 is FQNEAQ (reference sequence). The CDR3 length is 14 residues. The CDR3 coding sequence is TGTGCCACCCTTCCCGGGACGGCCCTGGGAGGCTACACCTTC. Protein sequence: CATLPGTALGGYTF.

CDR3 region: CASSEAGTSGRGSEQFF. Written as DNA, the CDR3 is TGTGCCAGCAGTGAAGCCGGGACTAGCGGGAGAGGAAGTGAGCAGTTCTTC. The genes are TRBV6-1 and TRBJ2-1; the match to TRBD2 covers 14 bases. The CDR3 runs 17 residues. V was clipped by 0 bases and J by 9 bases; unmatched bases: 7. Per germline, CDR1 MNHNS and CDR2 SASEGT.

The gene calls are TRBV4-3 and TRBJ1-5; 8 nucleotides match TRBD1. Germline V gene data show CDR1 as LGHNA and CDR2 as YSLEER. V dropped 1 base and J dropped 7; count of bases not matched to a gene: 6. The length of the CDR3 is 15 residues. The CDR3 reads CASSQVRGLSQPQHF. As DNA, the CDR3 is TGCGCCAGCAGCCAAGTCAGGGGGCTTAGCCAGCCCCAGCATTTT.

V usage is TRBV10-2 and J usage is TRBJ1-5; weak D call: TRBD1 (6 bases). V shed 0 bases and J shed 6 bases, with 21 bases lying between them. CDR3 length equals 18 residues. Germline-derived CDR1 and CDR2 are WSHSY and SAAADI. CDR3 in DNA: TGCGCCAGCAGTGAGTCTGGGGGGGCACGGGGCAGAGGTCAGCCCCAGCATTTT. It is translated as CASSESGGARGRGQPQHF.

About this clone itself: In the same sample, other DNA sequences code for this CDR3. The chain employs TRBV7-2 and TRBJ1-5; a possible D gene is TRBD1 (5 bases). Germline V CDR1 and CDR2: SGHTA, FQGNSA. The V gene lost 1 base and the J gene lost 4 bases, with 11 bases spanning the gap. This CDR3 comprises 15 residues. Here the CDR3 reads CASSLELWGNQPQHF. The CDR3 DNA reads as TGTGCCAGCAGCTTAGAGTTGTGGGGGAATCAGCCCCAGCATTTT. Combining the CDR3 with reference TRBV7-2 and TRBJ1-5 gives the whole variable domain GAGVSQSPSNKVTEKGKDVELRCDPISGHTALYWYRQSLGQGLEFLIYFQGNSAPDKSGLPSDRFSAERTGGSVSTLTIQRTQQEDSAVYLCASSLELWGNQPQHFGDGTRLSIL.

The chain has TRBV6-5 and TRBJ2-7; 10 bases match TRBD1. The CDR3 is made up of 14 amino acids. Losses at the gene ends were 6 bases for V and 2 bases for J; bases not matched to a gene: 4. CDR1 and CDR2 (germline): MNHEY, SVGAGI. CDR3 in amino acids: CASRGGQGAYEQYF. In DNA form, the CDR3 reads TGTGCCAGCAGGGGCGGACAGGGGGCCTACGAGCAGTACTTC.

The rearrangement joins TRBV19 to TRBJ2-3; a weak D match, TRBD2 (6 bases). V lost 5 bases and J 2 bases, leaving 14 bases between the germline ends. In germline, CDR1 is LNHDA, CDR2 SQIVND (reference sequence). This CDR3 has 15 residues. The CDR3 is CASSLGRGYTDTQYF. Written as DNA, the CDR3 is TGTGCCAGTAGTTTAGGGCGGGGATACACAGATACGCAGTATTTT. Full variable domain (outside the CDR3, taken from reference TRBV19 and TRBJ2-3): DGGITQSPKYLFRKEGQNVTLSCEQNLNHDAMYWYRQDPGQGLRLIYYSQIVNDFQKGDIAEGYSVSREKKESFPLTVTSAQKNPTAFYLCASSLGRGYTDTQYFGPGTRLTVL.

The chain joins TRBV7-2 to TRBJ2-7; D may be TRBD1 (6 bases). Germline V CDR1 and CDR2: SGHTA, FQGNSA. V lost 4 bases, J lost 0 bases, and 10 bases lay in between. This CDR3 is built from 14 residues. The DNA for the CDR3 is TGTGCCAGCAGCTCAGGACAGAGCTCCTACGAGCAGTACTTC. It translates to CASSSGQSSYEQYF. Full variable domain (rest looked up from reference TRBV7-2 and TRBJ2-7): GAGVSQSPSNKVTEKGKDVELRCDPISGHTALYWYRQSLGQGLEFLIYFQGNSAPDKSGLPSDRFSAERTGGSVSTLTIQRTQQEDSAVYLCASSSGQSSYEQYFGPGTRLTVT.

This clone is a singleton in its sample. This chain uses TRBV7-2 with TRBJ2-2; 7 nucleotides agree with TRBD2. The CDR3 loop spans 18 amino acids. Per the germline V gene, CDR1 is SGHTA and CDR2 is FQGNSA. V was clipped by 0 bases and J by 1 base; unmatched bases: 8. The CDR3 DNA sequence: TGTGCCAGCAGCTTAGCGGTAGCGGGTGCCGGGAACACCGGGGAGCTGTTTTTT. Encoded protein: CASSLAVAGAGNTGELFF. Drawing the rest from reference TRBV7-2 and TRBJ2-2, the complete variable domain is GAGVSQSPSNKVTEKGKDVELRCDPISGHTALYWYRQSLGQGLEFLIYFQGNSAPDKSGLPSDRFSAERTGGSVSTLTIQRTQQEDSAVYLCASSLAVAGAGNTGELFFGEGSRLTVL.

J is TRBJ1-2 and V is TRBV19; 7 bases agree with TRBD1. V lost 5 bases to trimming and J lost 4 bases; unmatched junction nucleotides: 7. The CDR3 runs 14 residues. From germline, CDR1 is LNHDA and CDR2 SQIVND (reference sequence). The chain's CDR3 is CASSGKGATYGYTF. CDR3 bases: TGTGCCAGTAGTGGGAAGGGGGCAACCTATGGCTACACCTTC.